Below, 27 T cell receptor beta chains from the same sample are listed, as sequenced in a study of blood T cell repertoires in COVID-19. Profiling relied on immunoSEQ multiplex PCR, and the TCRdb table lists in-frame clones only, not all of them. The data hold hundreds of thousands of clones, with roughly 90% observed a single time. Source material: peripheral blood. The receptors shown here come from a woman aged 70-85 years with COVID-19, enrolled during active disease.

The chain recombines TRBV30 with TRBJ2-3; 8 bases fit TRBD2. V shed 1 base, J shed 1 base, and the junction held 7 bases outside the gene matches. Germline V CDR1 and CDR2: GTSNPN, SVGIG (reference sequence). The CDR3 totals 16 residues. CDR3: CAWSDGGGWGTDTQYF. The CDR3, as DNA: TGTGCCTGGAGTGACGGGGGGGGCTGGGGCACAGATACGCAGTATTTT.

There are a few counts of this clone. V is TRBV12-3 or TRBV12-4 and J is TRBJ2-1; D is perhaps TRBD2 (6 bases). This CDR3 is built from 10 residues. Trimming took 8 bases from V and 7 from J, leaving 6 bases between them. Here the CDR3 DNA reads TGTGCCAGCGCGGGAAATGAGCAGTTCTTC. This codes for CASAGNEQFF.

This clone was recorded once. V and J are TRBV6-1 and TRBJ1-2; D remains unclear. This CDR3 region has 13 residues. The V end was cut by 0 bases, the J end by 8 bases, with 10 bases between. Per germline, CDR1 MNHNS and CDR2 SASEGT. In nucleotides, the CDR3 is TGTGCCAGCAGTGAAGCGGGCGGGATAGGCTACACCTTC. Translated: CASSEAGGIGYTF.

The CDR3 loop is CASSFPRGSMNTEAFF. CDR3 coding DNA: TGTGCCAGCAGTTTTCCCAGGGGGTCCATGAACACTGAAGCTTTCTTT. The rearrangement joins TRBV28 to TRBJ1-1, with 7 bases lining up with TRBD1. V lost 3 bases and J lost 0; bases outside the gene matches: 7. Looked up from germline, CDR1 is MDHEN and CDR2 is SYDVKM. CDR3 length equals 16 residues.

Here the CDR3 DNA reads TGCGCCAGCCAGGAAGGGGGCGGCTATGGCTACACCTTC. This codes for CASQEGGGYGYTF. The chain carries TRBV5-1 and TRBJ1-2; 7 bases line up with TRBD1. The ends lost 7 bases at V and 4 bases at J; junction bases unmatched: 7. Germline CDR1 is SGHRS and CDR2 is YFSETQ. This CDR3 has 13 amino acids.

The chain uses TRBV5-6 and TRBJ1-6; TRBD1 matches at 7 bases. The CDR3 is 15 residues long. In germline, CDR1 is SGHDT, CDR2 YYEEEE. The junction had 7 bases not matched to a gene; V was cut back by 4 bases and J by 6 bases. CDR3 in amino acids: CASSQSQGVNSPLHF. Written as DNA, the CDR3 is TGTGCCAGCAGCCAATCGCAGGGGGTTAATTCACCCCTCCACTTT.

V gene TRBV11-2 combines with J gene TRBJ2-1, with D perhaps TRBD2 (6 bases). Germline loops: CDR1 SGHAT, CDR2 FQNNGV. V was cut by 3 bases and J by 4 bases, with 10 bases left in between. This CDR3 contains 14 residues. The CDR3 DNA is TGTGCCAGCAGCTTTAGCGGTTTTTACAATGAGCAGTTCTTC. It yields the protein CASSFSGFYNEQFF.

The chain recombines TRBV5-8 with TRBJ1-6; 7 positions match TRBD1. The length of the CDR3 is 17 residues. The trim removed 4 bases at V and 9 bases at J, leaving 16 bases unmatched. Germline V gene lookup returns CDR1 SGHTS and CDR2 YDEGEE. The CDR3 reads CASSSSSGTDDPSPLHF. The CDR3 nucleotides are TGTGCCAGCAGCAGTAGTAGCGGGACAGATGATCCTTCACCCCTCCACTTT.

V and J are TRBV5-1 and TRBJ2-5, with 8 bases identical to TRBD1. J was trimmed by 1 base and V by 2 bases; bases with no gene match: 1. Germline assignment: CDR1 SGHRS and CDR2 YFSETQ. This CDR3 region has 14 residues. The CDR3 DNA reads TGCGCCAGCAGCTTCGGACAGGGCCAAGAGACCCAGTACTTC. This translates into CASSFGQGQETQYF.

The rearrangement uses TRBV4-3 and TRBJ1-2, with D possibly TRBD1 on 5 matching bases. The CDR3 is made up of 14 amino acids. V was shortened by 4 bases and J by 4 bases, with 13 bases between the two germline ends. Germline V lookup: CDR1 LGHNA, CDR2 YSLEER. Here the CDR3 reads CASSPFQGGYGYTF. DNA of the CDR3: TGCGCCAGCAGCCCCTTCCAGGGTGGCTATGGCTACACCTTC.

J is TRBJ2-7 and V is TRBV30; 8 bases agree with TRBD1. Per the germline V gene, CDR1 is GTSNPN and CDR2 is SVGIG (reference sequence). The CDR3 loop spans 18 amino acids. J lost 2 bases, V lost 0 bases, and 15 bases had no gene match. The CDR3 DNA reads as TGTGCCTGGAGTGTCGGCGGGACAGGTTATTTGACGGCCTACGAGCAGTACTTC. Translated, it gives CAWSVGGTGYLTAYEQYF.

This chain uses TRBV28 with TRBJ2-7; TRBD1 matches at 7 bases. Germline V gives CDR1 MDHEN, CDR2 SYDVKM. V shed 5 bases and J 4 bases; nucleotides not matched to a gene: 5. This CDR3 region has 13 residues. The CDR3 DNA follows: TGTGCCAGCAGTCATGGACAGGAATACGAGCAGTACTTC. Protein sequence: CASSHGQEYEQYF.

The J gene is TRBJ2-2, the V gene TRBV6-6; D is possibly TRBD2 (5 bases). Between the trimmed V and J ends, which lost 0 bases and 6 bases, there was a span of 5 bases. Germline V gene lookup returns CDR1 MNHNY and CDR2 SVGAGI (reference sequence). This CDR3 is 13 amino acids long. For the CDR3, the DNA is TGTGCCAGCAGTTACTCGAGGGCCGGGGAGCTGTTTTTT. Translating gives CASSYSRAGELFF.

The chain is built from TRBV28 and TRBJ1-1; the D gene is possibly TRBD1 (6 bases). The germline V and J ends were trimmed by 2 bases and 8 bases, with 6 bases remaining between them. The CDR3 runs to 11 residues. Per the germline V gene, CDR1 is MDHEN and CDR2 is SYDVKM. CDR3 DNA: TGTGCCAGCAGTTTAACAGGGGAAGCTTTCTTT. This translates into CASSLTGEAFF.

The table lists this clone with a few counts. The chain links TRBV7-9 to TRBJ1-2; D might be TRBD1 (6 bases). With 1 base removed from V and 4 bases from J, the gap between germline ends came to 16 bases. CDR3 size: 16 residues. Per germline, CDR1 SEHNR and CDR2 FQNEAQ (reference sequence). DNA for the CDR3: TGTGCCAGCAGCTTAGGGGACACAGCGATCTTCTATGGCTACACCTTC. It yields the protein CASSLGDTAIFYGYTF.

The chain is built from TRBV5-4 and TRBJ2-3; D ambiguous. V was cut by 1 base and J by 9 bases, with 15 bases left in between. Germline values: CDR1 SGHNT, CDR2 YYREEE (reference sequence). The CDR3 length is 14 residues. In DNA form, the CDR3 reads TGTGCCAGCAGCTTGCCTCAAGAACCTAGGACGCAGTATTTT. Translated: CASSLPQEPRTQYF.

This clone has just a few counts. The CDR3 protein is CASNVEGAYEQYF. The CDR3 nucleotides read TGCGCCAGCAATGTCGAAGGGGCCTACGAGCAGTACTTC. This chain uses TRBV23-1 with TRBJ2-7; weak D call: TRBD1 (5 bases). TRBV23-1 is identified as an open reading frame with a role that is uncertain. The V gene lost 7 bases and the J gene lost 2 bases, with 12 bases spanning the gap. The CDR3 sequence is 13 residues long.

The chain recombines TRBV12-5 with TRBJ1-5; D is uncertain. The CDR3 is made up of 15 amino acids. Per germline, CDR1 LGHNT and CDR2 FRNRAP. The germline V and J ends were trimmed by 8 bases and 0 bases, with 14 bases remaining between them. The CDR3 DNA reads TGTGCTAGTTCCGGAACGGGAGATAGCAATCAGCCCCAGCATTTT. This translates into CASSGTGDSNQPQHF.

The V and J genes are TRBV27 and TRBJ1-6; D ambiguous. Between the trimmed V and J ends, which lost 7 bases and 0 bases, there was a span of 13 bases. Germline V gene sequence: CDR1 MNHEY, CDR2 SMNVEV (reference sequence). This CDR3 is 16 amino acids long. The CDR3: CASTRVGSSYNSPLHF. Here the CDR3 DNA reads TGTGCCAGCACCCGCGTGGGGAGCTCCTATAATTCACCCCTCCACTTT.

This clone was observed a few times. The chain uses TRBV11-3 and TRBJ1-5; TRBD1 aligns across 7 bases. Germline assignment: CDR1 SGHNT and CDR2 YENEEA. The V and J ends lost 5 bases and 0 bases, in that order; junction bases with no gene match: 13. The CDR3 is 18 residues long. CDR3 sequence: CASSPTSDRLDSNQPQHF. CDR3 DNA: TGTGCCAGCAGCCCCACCTCGGACAGGCTCGATAGCAATCAGCCCCAGCATTTT.

This clone was seen only a few times. The rearrangement joins TRBV5-4 to TRBJ1-6, with 7 bases aligning to TRBD1. V shed 4 bases, J shed 4 bases, and the junction held 5 bases outside the gene matches. Germline values: CDR1 SGHNT, CDR2 YYREEE (reference sequence). The CDR3 runs to 15 residues. The CDR3 spells CASSGGTVYNSPLHF. CDR3 in DNA: TGTGCCAGCAGCGGTGGGACAGTATATAATTCACCCCTCCACTTT.

The rearrangement joins TRBV7-9 to TRBJ1-1; no firm D call. This CDR3 contains 18 residues. Germline assignment: CDR1 SEHNR and CDR2 FQNEAQ (reference sequence). With 1 base removed from V and 0 bases from J, the gap between germline ends came to 18 bases. CDR3 bases: TGTGCCAGCAGCTTAGTCGCCCGCCCCATTGACATGAACACTGAAGCTTTCTTT. Encoded protein: CASSLVARPIDMNTEAFF.

The chain carries TRBV7-9 and TRBJ2-1; 12 bases agree with TRBD2. This CDR3 comprises 15 residues. The germline CDR1 and CDR2 sequences are SEHNR and FQNEAQ (reference sequence). Trimming at V came to 10 bases and at J to 8 bases, leaving 12 bases not matched to a gene. CDR3 sequence (DNA): TGTGCCAACGGGGGGAGGACTAGCGGGGCCTATGAGCAGTTCTTC. It yields the protein CANGGRTSGAYEQFF.

The V call is TRBV4-2, the J call TRBJ2-2; D is uncertain. V lost 1 base and J 8 bases, leaving 11 bases between the germline ends. This CDR3 comprises 14 residues. Germline CDR1 and CDR2: LGHNA and YNFKEQ. CDR3 region: CASSQGVLVGELFF. In DNA form, the CDR3 reads TGTGCCAGCAGCCAAGGAGTTTTGGTTGGGGAGCTGTTTTTT.

The chain is built from TRBV28 and TRBJ1-4; tentatively, D is TRBD1 (6 bases). This CDR3 region has 12 residues. In germline, CDR1 is MDHEN, CDR2 SYDVKM. V lost 10 bases, J lost 10 bases, and 16 bases lay in between. Written as DNA, the CDR3 is TGTGCCATATCGGGGGGGCGCCGAAAACTGTTTTTT. Its translation: CAISGGRRKLFF.

This clone was seen a single time. The chain uses TRBV5-4 and TRBJ1-6; a possible D gene is TRBD1 (6 bases). Trimming took off 2 bases at V and 7 bases at J, with 22 bases between the two ends. In germline, CDR1 is SGHNT, CDR2 YYREEE (reference sequence). This CDR3 comprises 18 residues. CDR3 DNA: TGTGCCAGCAGCTTAAGGGGGGGGGAACGAGGGTGGAATTCACCCCTCCACTTT. Translated: CASSLRGGERGWNSPLHF.

This clone has just a few counts. The genes are TRBV5-6 and TRBJ1-6; 7 bases match TRBD1. Germline CDR1 and CDR2: SGHDT and YYEEEE. The CDR3 runs to 16 residues. The trim removed 1 base at V and 0 bases at J, leaving 1 base unmatched. Here the CDR3 DNA reads TGTGCCAGCAGCTTGACAGGGGACTCCTATAATTCACCCCTCCACTTT. Its protein is CASSLTGDSYNSPLHF.